This record covers a single TCR beta chain. Its antigen is still unknown. Assaying covered some 10^5 TCR templates per sample. Method: immunoSEQ multiplex PCR; TCRdb's copy keeps in-frame clones and lacks some. The sample holds 60,000 or so clones, just over 90% seen once. This record belongs to a study of siplizumab effects on memory and regulatory T cells. Study conclusions and caveats: Siplizumab produced a significant drop in alloreactive sequences attributable to unstimulated CD4+ memory cells. Unstimulated subsets captured only a minor fraction of alloreactive clones.

Trimming left V 2 bases short and J 3 bases short, with 14 bases between. CDR3 length: 15 amino acids. Germline CDR1 and CDR2: MNHEY and SVGAGI. This clonotype was sampled from a human donor in good health. The chain joins TRBV6-5 to TRBJ2-7; weak D call: TRBD2 (5 bases). The specimen sequenced was CD8+ T cells sorted from blood. Here the CDR3 DNA reads TGTGCCAGCAGTTACGGACCCGGGGAGATCTACGAGCAGTACTTC. Translation: CASSYGPGEIYEQYF.